This TCR beta chain was sequenced for a study of T cell repertoires in cytomegalovirus infection. General study findings and limits: Within the response measured ex vivo, HLA-C-restricted CMV-specific TCR beta clonotypes were dominant. Individuals carrying CMV plus the relevant HLA were identified by cumulative frequency of public TCR beta families.

TCRdb independently ran MiXCR on the reads; one entry per CDR3 protein. This repertoire shows about 920,000 distinct CDR3 sequences, approximately 31% found once; its top ten account for around 15%. This clonotype was counted a few times. Antigen specificity is unknown. Sequenced here: cultured CD8+ T cells from PBMCs, sampled from culture after CMV antigen stimulation. The TCR originated in a human donor in good health (CMV status not recorded). Some clones in this sample may be carry-over from other donors' samples.

The CDR3 DNA reads as TGTGCCAGCGTACGAAAAGCCTATAATTCACCCCTCCACTTT. It yields the protein CASVRKAYNSPLHF. The chain joins TRBV2 to TRBJ1-6; D remains ambiguous. Per the germline V gene, CDR1 is SNHLY and CDR2 is FYNNEI. Between the trimmed V and J ends, which lost 8 bases and 2 bases, there was a span of 10 bases. There are 14 residues in the CDR3.